The entry below describes one TCR beta chain. Its specificity is unknown. An approximately 220 ng quantity of DNA, roughly 32,000 T cell genomes, went into the sorted-subset replicate PCRs. The assay was immunoSEQ multiplex PCR, and TCRdb's table has in-frame clones only and misses some. The table has around 2.1 million clones, 93% seen once; the top ten hold roughly 1.7%. Naive CD8 cells lacked CD45RO, underwent positive selection for CCR7 and left out terminally differentiated effector memory CD45RA+ cells. Trimming stripped 0 bases from V and 4 bases from J, with 15 bases between. This CDR3 has 16 amino acids. Germline assignment: CDR1 MNHEY and CDR2 SVGAGI. The source of the sample is a study of shared clonotypes between healthy human individuals. Whole-study findings and limits: Relative to clonotypes present in all four donors, those not shared had lower generation probabilities.

Sequencing was done on a sample of naive CD8+ T cells from PBMCs. This chain joins TRBV6-5 and TRBJ2-5, with D uncertain. This clonotype was obtained from a man between 18 and 35 years old in good health. Some clones in this sample may be carry-over from other donors' samples. CDR3 in amino acids: CASSYSGGPVGETQYF. DNA for the CDR3: TGTGCCAGCAGTTACTCGGGCGGTCCGGTGGGAGAGACCCAGTACTTC.